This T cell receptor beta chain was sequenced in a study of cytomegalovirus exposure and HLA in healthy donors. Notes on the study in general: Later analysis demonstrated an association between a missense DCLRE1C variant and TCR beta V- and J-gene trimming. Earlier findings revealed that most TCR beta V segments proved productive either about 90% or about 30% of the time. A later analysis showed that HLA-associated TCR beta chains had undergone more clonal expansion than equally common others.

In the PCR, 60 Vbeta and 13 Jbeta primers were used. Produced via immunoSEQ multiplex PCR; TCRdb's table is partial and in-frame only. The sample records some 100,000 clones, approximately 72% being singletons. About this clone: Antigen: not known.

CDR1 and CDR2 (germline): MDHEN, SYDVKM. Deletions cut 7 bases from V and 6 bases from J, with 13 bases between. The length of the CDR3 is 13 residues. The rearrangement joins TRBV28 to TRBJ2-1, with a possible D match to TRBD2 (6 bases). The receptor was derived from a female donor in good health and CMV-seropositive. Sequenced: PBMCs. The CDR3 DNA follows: TGTGCCAGCACAGTGGGGGGAGTCAATGAGCAGTTCTTC. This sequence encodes CASTVGGVNEQFF.